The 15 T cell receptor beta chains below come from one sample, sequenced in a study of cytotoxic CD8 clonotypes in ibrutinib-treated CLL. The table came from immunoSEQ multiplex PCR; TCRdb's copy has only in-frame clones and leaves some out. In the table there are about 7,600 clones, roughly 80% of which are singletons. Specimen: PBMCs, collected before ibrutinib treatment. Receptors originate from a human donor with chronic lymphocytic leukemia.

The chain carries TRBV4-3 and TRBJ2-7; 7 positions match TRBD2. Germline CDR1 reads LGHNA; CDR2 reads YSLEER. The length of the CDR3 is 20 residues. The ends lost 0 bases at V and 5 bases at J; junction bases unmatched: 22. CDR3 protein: CASSQEYSRRGASGVDEQYF. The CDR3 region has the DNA TGCGCCAGCAGCCAAGAGTACTCGCGACGAGGAGCCAGCGGGGTGGACGAGCAGTACTTC.

This chain's CDR3 is CASTGLRGASGRANEQFF. The CDR3 bases are TGTGCCAGTACGGGTCTAAGGGGGGCTAGCGGGAGGGCCAATGAGCAGTTCTTC. This rearrangement joins TRBV19 to TRBJ2-1; 12 bases line up with TRBD2. The CDR3 runs 18 residues. Germline V gene sequence: CDR1 LNHDA, CDR2 SQIVND (reference sequence). J lost 6 bases, V lost 7 bases, and 16 bases had no gene match.

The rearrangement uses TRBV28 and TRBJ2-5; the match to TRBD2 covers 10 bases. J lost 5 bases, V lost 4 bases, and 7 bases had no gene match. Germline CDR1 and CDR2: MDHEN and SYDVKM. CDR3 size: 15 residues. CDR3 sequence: CASSSSGGAWETQYF. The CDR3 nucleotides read TGTGCCAGCAGTTCAAGCGGGGGGGCTTGGGAGACCCAGTACTTC.

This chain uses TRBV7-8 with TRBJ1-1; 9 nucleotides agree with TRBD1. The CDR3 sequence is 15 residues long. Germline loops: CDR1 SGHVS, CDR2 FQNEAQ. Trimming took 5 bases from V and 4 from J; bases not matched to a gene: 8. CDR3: CASSATQGAGTEAFF. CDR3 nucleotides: TGTGCCAGCAGCGCTACACAGGGGGCGGGCACTGAAGCTTTCTTT. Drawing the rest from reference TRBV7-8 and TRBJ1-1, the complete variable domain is GAGVSQSPRYKVAKRGQDVALRCDPISGHVSLFWYQQALGQGPEFLTYFQNEAQLDKSGLPSDRFFAERPEGSVSTLKIQRTQQEDSAVYLCASSATQGAGTEAFFGQGTRLTVV.

The CDR3 coding sequence is TGTGCCAGCTCACGGCAGGACGGGACTGAAGCTTTCTTT. It codes for CASSRQDGTEAFF. The gene calls are TRBV18 and TRBJ1-1; D ambiguous. This CDR3 has 13 residues. Germline lookup yields CDR1 KGHSH and CDR2 LQKENI. The V end was cut by 4 bases, the J end by 5 bases, with 11 bases between.

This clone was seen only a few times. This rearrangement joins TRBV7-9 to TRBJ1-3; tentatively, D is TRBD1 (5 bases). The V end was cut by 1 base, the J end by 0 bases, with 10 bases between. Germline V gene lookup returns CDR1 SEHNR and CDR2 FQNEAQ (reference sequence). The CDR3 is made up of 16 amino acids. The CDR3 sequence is CASSLEGKYSGNTIYF. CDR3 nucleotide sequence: TGTGCCAGCAGCTTAGAGGGGAAATACTCTGGAAACACCATATATTTT.

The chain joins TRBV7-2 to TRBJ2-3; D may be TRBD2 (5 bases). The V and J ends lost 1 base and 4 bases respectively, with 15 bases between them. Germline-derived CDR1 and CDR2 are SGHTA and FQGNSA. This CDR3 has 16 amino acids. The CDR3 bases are TGTGCCAGCAGCTTAGTAGATCTGGGAGTAGCAGATACGCAGTATTTT. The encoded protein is CASSLVDLGVADTQYF.

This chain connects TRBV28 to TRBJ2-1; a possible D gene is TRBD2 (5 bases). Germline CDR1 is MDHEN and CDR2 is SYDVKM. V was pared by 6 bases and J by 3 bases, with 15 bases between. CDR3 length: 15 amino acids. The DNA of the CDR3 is TGTGCCAGCAGGTCGGAGGACTTATTCTACAATGAGCAGTTCTTC. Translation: CASRSEDLFYNEQFF.

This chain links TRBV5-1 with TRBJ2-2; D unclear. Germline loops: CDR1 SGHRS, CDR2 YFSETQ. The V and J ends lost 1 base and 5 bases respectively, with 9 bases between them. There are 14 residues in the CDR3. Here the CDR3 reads CASSLRTQTGELFF. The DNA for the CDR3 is TGCGCCAGCAGCTTGAGGACCCAAACCGGGGAGCTGTTTTTT.

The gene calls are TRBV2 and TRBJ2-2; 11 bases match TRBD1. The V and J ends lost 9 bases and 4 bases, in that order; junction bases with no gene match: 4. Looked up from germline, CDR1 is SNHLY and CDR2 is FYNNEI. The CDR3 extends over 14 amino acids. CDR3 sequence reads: CASGTGGSTGELFF. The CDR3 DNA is TGTGCCAGTGGGACAGGGGGTTCCACCGGGGAGCTGTTTTTT.

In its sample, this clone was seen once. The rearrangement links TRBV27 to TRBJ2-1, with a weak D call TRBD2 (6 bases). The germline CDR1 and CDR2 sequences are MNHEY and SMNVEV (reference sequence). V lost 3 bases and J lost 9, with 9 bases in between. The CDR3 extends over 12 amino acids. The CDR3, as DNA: TGTGCCAGCAGTTTTCTCGGGGGTGAGCAGTTCTTC. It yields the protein CASSFLGGEQFF.

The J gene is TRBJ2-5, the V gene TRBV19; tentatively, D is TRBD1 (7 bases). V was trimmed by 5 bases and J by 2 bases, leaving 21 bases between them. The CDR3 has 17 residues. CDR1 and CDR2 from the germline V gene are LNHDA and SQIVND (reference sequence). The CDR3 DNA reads TGTGCCAGTAGTCCCGCATATACAGGGGACTTACAAGAGACCCAGTACTTC. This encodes CASSPAYTGDLQETQYF. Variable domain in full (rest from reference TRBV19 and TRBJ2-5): DGGITQSPKYLFRKEGQNVTLSCEQNLNHDAMYWYRQDPGQGLRLIYYSQIVNDFQKGDIAEGYSVSREKKESFPLTVTSAQKNPTAFYLCASSPAYTGDLQETQYFGPGTRLLVL.

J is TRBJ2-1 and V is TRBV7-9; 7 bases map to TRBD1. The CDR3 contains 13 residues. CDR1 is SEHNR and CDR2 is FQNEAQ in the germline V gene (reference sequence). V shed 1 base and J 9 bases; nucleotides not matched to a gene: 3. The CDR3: CASSLGQGSEQFF. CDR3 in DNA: TGTGCCAGCAGCTTAGGACAGGGAAGTGAGCAGTTCTTC.

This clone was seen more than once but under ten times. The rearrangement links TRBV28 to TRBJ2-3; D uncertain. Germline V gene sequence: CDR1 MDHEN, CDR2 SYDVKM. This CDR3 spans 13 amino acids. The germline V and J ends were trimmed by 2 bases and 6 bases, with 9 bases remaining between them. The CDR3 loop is CASSLQTGDTQYF. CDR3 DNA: TGTGCCAGCAGTTTACAGACCGGCGATACGCAGTATTTT.

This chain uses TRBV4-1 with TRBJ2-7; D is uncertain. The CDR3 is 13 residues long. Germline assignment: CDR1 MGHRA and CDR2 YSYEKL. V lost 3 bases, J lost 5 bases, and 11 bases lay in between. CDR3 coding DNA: TGCGCCAGCAGCCACCCAGGAGCCCACGAGCAGTACTTC. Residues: CASSHPGAHEQYF.